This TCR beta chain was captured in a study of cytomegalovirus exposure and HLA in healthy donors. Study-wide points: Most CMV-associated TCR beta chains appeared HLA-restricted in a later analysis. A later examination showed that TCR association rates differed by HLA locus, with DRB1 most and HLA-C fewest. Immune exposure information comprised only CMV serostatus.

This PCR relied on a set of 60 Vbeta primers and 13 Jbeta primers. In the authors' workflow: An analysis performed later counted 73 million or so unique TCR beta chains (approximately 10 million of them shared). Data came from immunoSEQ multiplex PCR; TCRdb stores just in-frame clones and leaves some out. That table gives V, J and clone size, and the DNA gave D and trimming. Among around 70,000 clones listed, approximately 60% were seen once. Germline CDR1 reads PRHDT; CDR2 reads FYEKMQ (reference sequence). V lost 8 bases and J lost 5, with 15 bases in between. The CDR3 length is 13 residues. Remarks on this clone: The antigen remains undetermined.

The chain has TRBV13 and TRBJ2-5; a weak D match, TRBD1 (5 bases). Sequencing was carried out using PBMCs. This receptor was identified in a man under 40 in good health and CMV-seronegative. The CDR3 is CASGRTGSETQYF. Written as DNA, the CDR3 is TGTGCCAGCGGAAGAACAGGCTCGGAGACCCAGTACTTC.